The clone carrying this TCR beta chain turned up a few times. As handled by the study authors: Amplified reference gene primers provided the basis for estimating nucleated cell counts. The method was immunoSEQ multiplex PCR; TCRdb's version includes in-frame clones alone and lacks a portion of them. V, J and clone size derive from that table, while D and trimming were established from the DNA sequence. The data show about 80,000 clones, approximately 89% seen once. Germline V gene sequence: CDR1 SGHDN, CDR2 FVKESK. The CDR3 has 13 amino acids. The V and J ends lost 4 bases and 4 bases, in that order; junction bases with no gene match: 1. The data stem from a study of blood T cell repertoires in COVID-19.

Source material: peripheral blood. V usage is TRBV14 and J usage is TRBJ1-2, with 9 bases identical to TRBD1. This receptor was identified in an elderly woman with acute or convalescent COVID-19. The CDR3 spells CASSLDRGYGYTF. The CDR3 nucleotides are TGTGCCAGCAGCCTGGACAGGGGCTATGGCTACACCTTC.